This TCR beta chain was captured by sequencing in a study of OX40 agonist ivuxolimab in advanced cancers. For the study at large: Three dose-escalation patients had partial responses: one with hepatocellular carcinoma and two with cutaneous melanoma.

To note about this clone: Its antigen remains unknown. The junction shows a germline mismatch at one end, possibly a read error.

Study results and limitations: Mean expanded clone counts were higher in CD8+ than CD4+ T cells.

Clones were sequenced by immunoSEQ multiplex PCR, and TCRdb holds only the in-frame ones, with some missing. The repertoire holds 48,000 or so clones, with about 81% as singletons. Exclusion of a patient followed from autoimmune disease history or systemic immunosuppression. Sampling of blood occurred at baseline, cycle 4 day 1, and cycle 7 day 1. This CDR3 is 11 amino acids long. Germline V gene lookup returns CDR1 LGHNT and CDR2 FRNRAP. The sample was CD4+ or CD8+ T cells sorted from blood, taken in a trial of the OX40 agonist ivuxolimab. The source of this sequence is an adult with an advanced solid tumor such as melanoma, head and neck, liver or kidney cancer. The V call is TRBV12-5, the J call TRBJ2-7; D ambiguous. The CDR3 spells CASGSASRFSF. In nucleotides, the CDR3 is TGTGCTAGTGGTTCAGCCAGTCGGTTTAGCTTC.